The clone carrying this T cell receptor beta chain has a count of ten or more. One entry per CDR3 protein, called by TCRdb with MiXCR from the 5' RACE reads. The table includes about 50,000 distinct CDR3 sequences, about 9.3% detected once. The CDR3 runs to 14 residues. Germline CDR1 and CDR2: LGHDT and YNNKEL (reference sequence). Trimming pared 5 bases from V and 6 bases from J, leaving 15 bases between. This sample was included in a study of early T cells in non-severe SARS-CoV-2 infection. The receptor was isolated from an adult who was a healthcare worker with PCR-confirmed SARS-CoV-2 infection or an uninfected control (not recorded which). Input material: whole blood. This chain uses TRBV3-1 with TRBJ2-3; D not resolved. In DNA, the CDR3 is TGTGCCAGCAGCACCCCCGTCTCGATTGATACGCAGTATTTT. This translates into CASSTPVSIDTQYF.